This is a list of T cell receptor beta chains from one sample in a study of T cell changes during pregnancy in multiple sclerosis. Sequencing used immunoSEQ multiplex PCR; TCRdb keeps in-frame clones, though not all of them. Of 42,000 or so clones detected, 70% to 90% appear once; the ten largest clones hold 0.9%. The sample was CD4+ T cells from peripheral blood mononuclear cells, taken after pregnancy. Receptors originate from a female donor with multiple sclerosis, enrolled in a pregnancy study. CDR3s include the opening cysteine and the closing phenylalanine or tryptophan. A D gene is named only where the DNA matches it firmly. For some rows the clone size is stated as once, few or many, or as a class when expanded; others skip it.

len: 18; v_gene: TRBV18; j_gene: TRBJ1-3; abundance: once; d_gene: -; CDR3nt: TGTGCCAGCTCACTCATATCGACAGGTTCCGACTCTGGAAACACCATATATTTT; CDR3aa: CASSLISTGSDSGNTIYF
len: 11; v_gene: TRBV6-5; j_gene: TRBJ1-1; abundance: -; d_gene: TRBD1; CDR3nt: TGTGCCAGCGGACAGGGTGGGGAAGCTTTCTTT; CDR3aa: CASGQGGEAFF
len: 15; v_gene: TRBV11-2; j_gene: TRBJ2-5; abundance: -; d_gene: TRBD2; CDR3nt: TGTGCCAGCAGCTTAGCAATAGCGGGGGGGGAGACCCAGTACTTC; CDR3aa: CASSLAIAGGETQYF
len: 14; v_gene: TRBV28; j_gene: TRBJ2-3; abundance: -; d_gene: -; CDR3nt: TGTGCCAGCAGTTTATCCCCCAACACAGATACGCAGTATTTT; CDR3aa: CASSLSPNTDTQYF
len: 14; v_gene: TRBV14; j_gene: TRBJ1-6; abundance: -; d_gene: TRBD1; CDR3nt: TGTGCCAGCAGCTGGGACAGGGGGGCTTCACCCCTCCACTTT; CDR3aa: CASSWDRGASPLHF
len: 12; v_gene: TRBV18; j_gene: TRBJ2-5; abundance: -; d_gene: -; CDR3nt: TGTGCCAGCTCAACCTCCGGGGAGACCCAGTACTTC; CDR3aa: CASSTSGETQYF
len: 14; v_gene: TRBV7-2; j_gene: TRBJ2-5; abundance: once; d_gene: TRBD2; CDR3nt: TGTGCCAGCAGCTTAGGGGGAGGGTGGCAGACCCAGTACTTC; CDR3aa: CASSLGGGWQTQYF
len: 14; v_gene: TRBV19; j_gene: TRBJ1-1; abundance: -; d_gene: -; CDR3nt: TGTGCCAGTCGAACGCGGGGAGACAACACTGAAGCTTTCTTT; CDR3aa: CASRTRGDNTEAFF
len: 14; v_gene: TRBV6-4; j_gene: TRBJ2-2; abundance: -; d_gene: -; CDR3nt: TGTGCCAGCAGTGTAACGGGGGACACCGGGGAGCTGTTTTTT; CDR3aa: CASSVTGDTGELFF
len: 15; v_gene: TRBV19; j_gene: TRBJ1-1; abundance: -; d_gene: TRBD1; CDR3nt: TGTGCCAGTAGTAGGAACAGGGGGCTAAACACTGAAGCTTTCTTT; CDR3aa: CASSRNRGLNTEAFF
len: 16; v_gene: TRBV18; j_gene: TRBJ1-2; abundance: -; d_gene: -; CDR3nt: TGTGCCAGCTCACCATCGAATGCCCATCTCTCGGGTGGCTACACCTTC; CDR3aa: CASSPSNAHLSGGYTF
len: 16; v_gene: TRBV14; j_gene: TRBJ2-1; abundance: once; d_gene: -; CDR3nt: TGTGCCAGCAGCCAAATGTGGGCAGGGGGGTTGCATGAGCAGTTCTTC; CDR3aa: CASSQMWAGGLHEQFF
len: 15; v_gene: TRBV30; j_gene: TRBJ2-7; abundance: -; d_gene: TRBD1; CDR3nt: TGTGCCTGGAGTTCCCGGGACAGCTTAACTTACGAGCAGTACTTC; CDR3aa: CAWSSRDSLTYEQYF
len: 16; v_gene: TRBV7-2; j_gene: TRBJ2-5; abundance: -; d_gene: TRBD1; CDR3nt: TGTGCCAGCAGCGATCAGACAGGGGGTAGGTGGGAGACCCAGTACTTC; CDR3aa: CASSDQTGGRWETQYF
len: 15; v_gene: TRBV7-3; j_gene: TRBJ1-1; abundance: -; d_gene: TRBD1; CDR3nt: TGTGCCAGCAGCTTAACCGGGGACAGGAACACTGAAGCTTTCTTT; CDR3aa: CASSLTGDRNTEAFF
len: 17; v_gene: TRBV5-6; j_gene: TRBJ1-4; abundance: -; d_gene: TRBD1; CDR3nt: TGTGCCAGCAGCCCATACCCCGGGACAGGGGCTAATGAAAAACTGTTTTTT; CDR3aa: CASSPYPGTGANEKLFF
len: 12; v_gene: TRBV19; j_gene: TRBJ1-2; abundance: -; d_gene: -; CDR3nt: TGTGCCAGTAGCCTAGCGGGCTATGGCTACACCTTC; CDR3aa: CASSLAGYGYTF
len: 15; v_gene: TRBV4-3; j_gene: TRBJ1-6; abundance: -; d_gene: TRBD1; CDR3nt: TGCGCCAGCAGCCAAGATGGACAGGAGAATTCACCCCTCCACTTT; CDR3aa: CASSQDGQENSPLHF